The rows below give T cell receptor beta chains drawn from one sample of a study of shared clonotypes between healthy human individuals. Profiling relied on immunoSEQ multiplex PCR, and the TCRdb table lists in-frame clones only, not all of them. The sample shows around 1.5 million clones, 95% to 99% of them seen only once. The sample was naive CD4+ T cells sorted from blood. The receptors come from a man between 25 and 39 years old in good health. CDR3s include the opening cysteine and the closing phenylalanine or tryptophan. The D gene is left open where the match is weak. Clone size is stated in some rows and not others, as once, few, many or a class when expanded.

v_call	j_call	d_call	clone_size	cdr3_aa	cdr3_nt
TRBV18	TRBJ1-1	TRBD1	.	CASSPTGTGGYTTEAFF	TGTGCCAGCTCTCCAACCGGGACAGGGGGCTATACCACTGAAGCTTTCTTT
TRBV7-3	TRBJ2-2	TRBD1	.	CASSLHRTGNTGELFF	TGTGCCAGCAGCTTGCACCGGACAGGGAACACCGGGGAGCTGTTTTTT
TRBV9	TRBJ2-7	.	.	CASSVGAITSYEQYF	TGTGCCAGCAGCGTAGGGGCGATCACTTCCTACGAGCAGTACTTC
TRBV5-4	TRBJ1-2	.	once	CASSDKYYGYTF	TGTGCCAGCAGCGACAAATACTATGGCTACACCTTC
TRBV28	TRBJ2-7	TRBD1	.	CASSSTGSYEQYF	TGTGCCAGCAGTTCGACAGGGTCCTACGAGCAGTACTTC
TRBV11-3	TRBJ2-1	TRBD2	.	CASSLDTGLAGANEQFF	TGTGCCAGCAGCTTAGATACCGGACTAGCGGGAGCCAATGAGCAGTTCTTC
TRBV5-1	TRBJ2-2	TRBD2	.	CASSPGGTGELFF	TGCGCCAGCAGCCCCGGGGGGACCGGGGAGCTGTTTTTT
TRBV19	TRBJ2-6	.	.	CASSVLSSGANVLTF	TGTGCCAGTAGTGTACTGAGTTCCGGGGCCAACGTCCTGACTTTC
TRBV28	TRBJ2-2	.	.	CASSFRVSTGELFF	TGTGCCAGCAGTTTTCGGGTCAGCACCGGGGAGCTGTTTTTT
TRBV5-4	TRBJ2-1	TRBD2	.	CASSSSGASYNEQFF	TGTGCCAGCTCCTCTAGCGGGGCCTCCTACAATGAGCAGTTCTTC
TRBV5-8	TRBJ1-5	.	.	CASSLGAGAGGQPQHF	TGTGCCAGCAGCTTGGGGGCAGGGGCGGGTGGTCAGCCCCAGCATTTT
TRBV28	TRBJ2-1	.	.	CASSEAGNEQFF	TGTGCCAGCAGCGAGGCGGGAAATGAGCAGTTCTTC
TRBV25-1	TRBJ2-3	.	.	CASSDPTRDTQYF	TGTGCCAGCAGTGACCCCACCCGGGATACGCAGTATTTT
TRBV6-4	TRBJ2-7	TRBD1	.	CASRRTGGAREQYF	TGTGCCAGCAGACGGACAGGGGGCGCGAGGGAGCAGTACTTC
TRBV7-2	TRBJ1-1	.	.	CASSQGARQVSSAFF	TGTGCCAGCAGCCAAGGGGCAAGACAGGTCTCGTCGGCTTTCTTT
TRBV5-4	TRBJ2-7	TRBD2	.	CASSVKGLANLGEYF	TGTGCCAGCAGCGTGAAGGGACTAGCAAACTTGGGGGAGTACTTC
TRBV27	TRBJ2-2	TRBD1	.	CASSLWSGGRNTGELFF	TGTGCCAGCAGTTTATGGTCAGGGGGCCGGAACACCGGGGAGCTGTTTTTT
TRBV6-5	TRBJ2-1	.	.	CASSYGGGSYNEQFF	TGTGCCAGCAGTTACGGGGGCGGGTCCTACAATGAGCAGTTCTTC
TRBV6-1	TRBJ2-7	.	.	CASSEASPYEQYF	TGTGCCAGCAGTGAAGCTAGCCCCTACGAGCAGTACTTC
TRBV18	TRBJ2-3	.	.	CASSPASDTDTQYF	TGTGCCAGCTCACCAGCTAGCGACACAGATACGCAGTATTTT